This is a list of T cell receptor beta chains from one sample in a study of sequential checkpoint blockade in melanoma. Assay: immunoSEQ multiplex PCR; the TCRdb copy retains only in-frame clones and omits some. The sample has some 10,000 clones, 55% to 85% seen once. The sequences come from CD8+ T cells sorted from blood (inferred from file names), collected from a patient given nivolumab and ipilimumab in sequence. The receptor set was obtained from a human donor with melanoma. Each CDR3 is given with its conserved first and last residue. A D gene is named only where the DNA matches it firmly. The size of a clone is reported for some rows only, either as once, few or many, or as a class for expanded clones.

abundance	v_gene	j_gene	d_gene	CDR3nt	CDR3aa
.	TRBV5-1	TRBJ1-5	.	TGCGCCAGCAGCTTGGGAGGAGGCTATCAGCCCCAGCATTTT	CASSLGGGYQPQHF
.	TRBV10-2	TRBJ2-5	TRBD2	TGCGCCAGCAGTGAGTCGAGCGGGAGGGCAGGAGAGACCCAGTACTTC	CASSESSGRAGETQYF
.	TRBV6-6	TRBJ1-1	.	TGTGCCAGCAGCCTAGGCGATGAAGCTTTCTTT	CASSLGDEAFF
.	TRBV2	TRBJ2-7	.	TGTGCCAGGGGGCTAGGCGGGGCCTACGAGCAGTACTTC	CARGLGGAYEQYF
.	TRBV20-1	TRBJ1-1	.	TGCAGTGCAACAGAGAACACTGAAGCTTTCTTT	CSATENTEAFF
.	TRBV10-1	TRBJ2-1	.	TGCGCCAGCATCAGAGGGGGGGGGCCGGGCTCCTACAATGAGCAGTTCTTC	CASIRGGGPGSYNEQFF
.	TRBV4-2	TRBJ2-1	TRBD1	TGTGCCAGCAGCTCCGACAGGGAAGTCAATGAGCAGTTCTTC	CASSSDREVNEQFF
.	TRBV5-1	TRBJ2-2	TRBD2	TGCGCCAGCAGCTACGGACTAGCGGGAAACACCGGGGAGCTGTTTTTT	CASSYGLAGNTGELFF
.	TRBV6-4	TRBJ2-1	.	TGTGCCAGCAGTGACCCGAGGCCAGATTGCGATGAGCAGTTCTTC	CASSDPRPDCDEQFF
few	TRBV6-6	TRBJ2-1	TRBD2	TGTGCCAGCACCCCCTCGGGGGGGACTACGGGCAATGAGCAGTTCTTC	CASTPSGGTTGNEQFF
.	TRBV25-1	TRBJ1-2	TRBD1	TGTGCCAGCAGTGCTACAGGGGGTCTAAACTATGGCTACACCTTC	CASSATGGLNYGYTF
.	TRBV6-4	TRBJ1-2	.	TGTGCCAGCAGTGAAGGAGACAGCGTCTATGGCTACACCTTC	CASSEGDSVYGYTF
.	TRBV6-4	TRBJ1-5	TRBD1	TGTGCCAGGAGACCCTCTCAGGGGGCCGGACAGCCCCAGCATTTT	CARRPSQGAGQPQHF
.	TRBV27	TRBJ1-2	.	TGTGCCAGCAGTTCCCAAACAGGGTTGAACGGCTACACCTTC	CASSSQTGLNGYTF
.	TRBV6-4	TRBJ2-2	TRBD1	TGTGCCAGCGGGGCCGGGACAGGGAGCACCGGGGAGCTGTTTTTT	CASGAGTGSTGELFF
.	TRBV28	TRBJ1-1	.	TGTGCCAGCAACGGGCGGGACGGGAACACTGAAGCTTTCTTT	CASNGRDGNTEAFF
.	TRBV7-2	TRBJ2-7	.	TGTGCCAGCAGCTTTGCGCGCGCCACCTACGAGCAGTACTTC	CASSFARATYEQYF
few	TRBV4-1	TRBJ2-7	.	TGCGCCAGCAGCCCTAAGACGACAGGAGACGAGCAGTACTTC	CASSPKTTGDEQYF
.	TRBV6-5	TRBJ1-3	.	TGTGCCAGCAGCCAGGCGGGGTACGGAAACACCATATATTTT	CASSQAGYGNTIYF
.	TRBV5-1	TRBJ2-5	.	TGCGCCAGCAGCTTGGGTTGGAGGGACCAAGAGACCCAGTACTTC	CASSLGWRDQETQYF
.	TRBV4-2	TRBJ2-2	.	TGTGCCAGCAGCCATCCCGACAGGACCCCGAACACCGGGGAGCTGTTTTTT	CASSHPDRTPNTGELFF
.	TRBV7-6	TRBJ2-3	.	TGTGCCAGCAGCTGGAGGGGGAGGGGCACAGATACGCAGTATTTT	CASSWRGRGTDTQYF
.	TRBV27	TRBJ1-2	.	TGTGCCAGCGCGCGCAGGGGCCTGGGCTACACCTTC	CASARRGLGYTF
once	TRBV6-6	TRBJ1-2	.	TGTGCCAGCAGGACAGCAAGGGGTGAGGGCTACACCTTC	CASRTARGEGYTF
.	TRBV6-1	TRBJ1-6	.	TGTGCCGGCCACCTACAGGGTTCTAGTTCACCCCTCCACTTT	CAGHLQGSSSPLHF
.	TRBV27	TRBJ1-2	TRBD1	TGTGCCAGCAGTTCACGGACAGGCTTCTCATATGGCTACACCTTC	CASSSRTGFSYGYTF
.	TRBV5-1	TRBJ2-5	.	TGCGCCAGCCGGGGATTCAGGGGAAGGGAAGAGACCCAGTACTTC	CASRGFRGREETQYF
.	TRBV10-3	TRBJ2-1	TRBD1	TGTGCCATCCGTGGGACAGGTGGACATGAGCAGTTCTTC	CAIRGTGGHEQFF
.	TRBV6-5	TRBJ2-7	.	TGTGCCAGCAGTTACTCGAATACTTTCTACGAGCAGTACTTC	CASSYSNTFYEQYF
.	TRBV27	TRBJ2-1	TRBD2	TGTGCCAGCAGTAGGGACGGGGGGCTAGCGGGAGTGAATGAGCAGTTCTTC	CASSRDGGLAGVNEQFF
.	TRBV6-1	TRBJ2-1	TRBD2	TGTGCCAGCAAAGGGGACTACCCCCCTCTGTTCTTC	CASKGDYPPLFF
.	TRBV13	TRBJ1-2	TRBD1	TGTGCCAGCAGCTCCGGGACAGGCCCTTTAGGCTACACCTTC	CASSSGTGPLGYTF
few	TRBV6-5	TRBJ1-2	TRBD1	TGTGCCAGCAGAAGGGGGCTGGAGGGCTACACCTTC	CASRRGLEGYTF
.	TRBV10-2	TRBJ2-5	.	TGCGCCAGCAGTCGGACAGAGGTGGAGACCCAGTACTTC	CASSRTEVETQYF
once	TRBV27	TRBJ1-1	.	TGTGCCAGCTCTACAGGGATGAACACTGAAGCTTTCTTT	CASSTGMNTEAFF
.	TRBV4-2	TRBJ1-1	.	TGTGCCAGCAGCCAAGAGGGGGGGCCAGATGAAGCTTTCTTT	CASSQEGGPDEAFF
.	TRBV13	TRBJ1-2	.	TGTGCCAGCAGCCCCCGGGACTTCTATGGCTACACCTTC	CASSPRDFYGYTF
medium-sized	TRBV7-9	TRBJ1-4	.	TGTGCCAGCAGCTTAGCCGGGACTAATGAAAAACTGTTTTTT	CASSLAGTNEKLFF
.	TRBV6-5	TRBJ2-5	.	TGTGCCAGCTCGAGTGCGCCTAGCGCCCCGGAGACCCAGTACTTC	CASSSAPSAPETQYF
.	TRBV10-1	TRBJ2-2	TRBD1	TGCGCCAGCAGTGAGACAGGGGATGGAACCGGGGAGCTGTTTTTT	CASSETGDGTGELFF
.	TRBV6-1	TRBJ2-5	TRBD2	TGTGCCAGCAGTGAAACCGGACTAGCGGTCCAAGAGACCCAGTACTTC	CASSETGLAVQETQYF